The 18 T cell receptor beta chains reported below all come from one sample, sequenced in a study of identifying expanded T cells in peripheral blood. Generated by immunoSEQ multiplex PCR, the TCRdb table keeps only in-frame clones and is missing some. Of about 110,000 clones in the sample, about 85% were seen once. What was sequenced was blood. The origin of the receptors is a person between 18 and 75 years old in good health.

V and J are TRBV28 and TRBJ2-1, with D unclear. CDR3 length equals 14 residues. V lost 3 bases and J 4 bases, leaving 10 bases between the germline ends. Germline CDR1 is MDHEN and CDR2 is SYDVKM. This CDR3 is CASSLGGVYNEQFF. CDR3 bases: TGTGCCAGCAGTTTGGGTGGGGTGTACAATGAGCAGTTCTTC.

This clone appeared once. The chain joins TRBV4-1 to TRBJ2-5; 7 positions match TRBD2. J gave up 7 bases and V 2 bases, and 10 bases lay outside the gene matches. The V gene's germline CDR1 is MGHRA and CDR2 YSYEKL. CDR3 length equals 15 residues. CDR3 in amino acids: CASSQLRRSGGTQYF. In DNA form, the CDR3 reads TGCGCCAGCAGCCAACTCAGGAGATCGGGGGGGACCCAGTACTTC.

This sequence joins TRBV5-4 and TRBJ2-1; D may be TRBD1 (5 bases). V was clipped by 0 bases and J by 4 bases, with 11 bases between them. This CDR3 is built from 15 residues. The germline CDR1 and CDR2 sequences are SGHNT and YYREEE (reference sequence). The CDR3 nucleotides read TGTGCCAGCAGCTTGGGCAGGGTAGGATACAATGAGCAGTTCTTC. Protein sequence: CASSLGRVGYNEQFF.

This chain connects TRBV7-2 to TRBJ2-1, with 8 bases fitting TRBD2. The CDR3 covers 17 residues. V was pared by 1 base and J by 5 bases, with 10 bases of the junction left unmatched. Germline lookup yields CDR1 SGHTA and CDR2 FQGNSA. The CDR3 region has the DNA TGTGCCAGCAGCTTAGTGGCTCAGCGGGGGAGAAACAATGAGCAGTTCTTC. It is translated as CASSLVAQRGRNNEQFF.

Concerning this clone itself: The sample contains more than one DNA sequence encoding this CDR3. The chain couples TRBV27 to TRBJ1-5, with D possibly TRBD1 on 5 matching bases. V lost 1 base to trimming and J lost 1 base, with 14 bases between them. Germline CDR1 reads MNHEY; CDR2 reads SMNVEV (reference sequence). The CDR3 is made up of 17 amino acids. The CDR3 region is CASSLYPPGGSNQPQHF. The CDR3 region has the DNA TGTGCCAGCAGTTTATATCCCCCCGGGGGGAGCAATCAGCCCCAGCATTTT.

The chain links TRBV6-1 to TRBJ1-3, with D possibly TRBD1 on 5 matching bases. Germline V lookup: CDR1 MNHNS, CDR2 SASEGT. V was trimmed by 3 bases and J by 0 bases, leaving 15 bases between them. The CDR3 is 17 residues long. For the CDR3, the DNA is TGTGCCAGCAGTGAGAGGAGGACACGAAGCTCTGGAAACACCATATATTTT. This encodes CASSERRTRSSGNTIYF.

The J gene is TRBJ1-5, the V gene TRBV9; 8 bases are a match to TRBD1. The CDR3 spans 15 residues. V lost 4 bases and J lost 3; bases outside the gene matches: 6. Germline assignment: CDR1 SGDLS and CDR2 YYNGEE. CDR3 sequence: CASSPRTGSNQPQHF. The CDR3 DNA reads as TGTGCCAGCAGCCCCCGGACAGGGTCCAATCAGCCCCAGCATTTT.

The chain couples TRBV4-1 to TRBJ2-7; 9 bases agree with TRBD2. With 1 base clipped from V and 3 bases from J, the junction kept 4 bases outside the gene matches. Germline V gives CDR1 MGHRA, CDR2 YSYEKL. CDR3 length equals 15 residues. The CDR3: CASSQATSGYYEQYF. DNA of the CDR3: TGCGCCAGCAGCCAAGCGACTAGCGGATACTACGAGCAGTACTTC.

The chain couples TRBV6-1 to TRBJ2-7; possibly TRBD1 or TRBD2 for D (5 bases each). CDR1 is MNHNS, CDR2 SASEGT, per germline. The V gene lost 7 bases and the J gene lost 1 base, with 17 bases spanning the gap. CDR3 length: 15 residues. CDR3 protein: CASKFYWDGSYEQYF. The DNA of the CDR3 is TGTGCCAGCAAGTTCTACTGGGACGGTTCCTACGAGCAGTACTTC.

V gene TRBV20-1 combines with J gene TRBJ1-1; D remains unclear. The CDR3 contains 11 residues. The germline V gene has CDR1 DFQATT and CDR2 SNEGSKA (reference sequence). The ends were cut back, 7 bases at V and 9 bases at J, with 15 bases in the middle. The CDR3 sequence: CSVEDGRKAFF. The CDR3 DNA reads as TGCAGTGTCGAGGACGGCCGGAAAGCTTTCTTT.

This chain uses TRBV4-1 with TRBJ2-1; the D call may be TRBD1 or TRBD2 (5 bases each). Trimming cost V 4 bases and J 8 bases, with 15 bases left between them. The CDR3 loop spans 14 amino acids. Germline V gene sequence: CDR1 MGHRA, CDR2 YSYEKL. The chain's CDR3 is CASSPSEGPDEQFF. CDR3 coding DNA: TGCGCCAGCAGCCCCTCCGAGGGGCCTGATGAGCAGTTCTTC.

V is TRBV4-1 and J is TRBJ2-2; 8 bases fit TRBD1. V lost 3 bases to trimming and J lost 2 bases; unmatched junction nucleotides: 5. Germline values: CDR1 MGHRA, CDR2 YSYEKL. The CDR3 runs 16 residues. The CDR3: CASSHPGGLNTGELFF. The CDR3 DNA follows: TGCGCCAGCAGCCACCCAGGGGGCCTAAACACCGGGGAGCTGTTTTTT.

This clone has just a few counts. The rearrangement links TRBV20-1 to TRBJ1-2; D remains unclear. Germline CDR1 is DFQATT and CDR2 is SNEGSKA (reference sequence). The CDR3 length is 11 residues. The V end was cut by 6 bases, the J end by 4 bases, with 9 bases between. The CDR3 here is CSASGIYGYTF. The CDR3 DNA reads as TGCAGTGCCAGCGGGATCTATGGCTACACCTTC.

The chain employs TRBV5-1 and TRBJ2-3, with 9 bases matching TRBD2. The CDR3 has 16 residues. V was pared by 4 bases and J by 2 bases, with 8 bases of the junction left unmatched. The germline gives CDR1 SGHRS, CDR2 YFSETQ. The chain's CDR3 is CASSGAKRGATDTQYF. CDR3 bases: TGCGCCAGCAGCGGTGCTAAGCGGGGGGCCACAGATACGCAGTATTTT.

The V call is TRBV10-3, the J call TRBJ2-1, with D maybe TRBD1 (5 bases). The germline V and J ends were trimmed by 3 bases and 0 bases, with 9 bases remaining between them. The CDR3 is 15 residues long. Germline V CDR1 and CDR2: ENHRY, SYGVKD. The CDR3 sequence is CAISDGRGSYNEQFF. The CDR3 DNA reads TGTGCCATCAGTGATGGAAGGGGCTCCTACAATGAGCAGTTCTTC.

The chain recombines TRBV25-1 with TRBJ1-1; tentative D call: TRBD1 (5 bases). The germline V and J ends were trimmed by 11 bases and 0 bases, with 19 bases remaining between them. This CDR3 comprises 15 residues. Germline V lookup: CDR1 MGHDK, CDR2 SYGVNS. In DNA form, the CDR3 reads TGTGCCGCCCGCCCCCCAGGGCTAATGAACACTGAAGCTTTCTTT. This sequence encodes CAARPPGLMNTEAFF.

The CDR3 bases are TGTGCCAGCGGGGATGACAGGTTTGAAAAACTGTTTTTT. Translation gives CASGDDRFEKLFF. The chain joins TRBV2 to TRBJ1-4; maybe TRBD1 (6 bases). The germline V gene encodes CDR1 SNHLY and CDR2 FYNNEI. This CDR3 has 13 residues. Trimming removed 8 bases at V and 7 bases at J, with 14 bases between.

A word on this clone: The missing conserved phenylalanine or tryptophan at the end of this CDR3 makes a read error likely. No DNA is shown, since the ends of the CDR3 on it are uncertain; the CDR3 is the one TCRdb lists. The CDR3 sequence is CASSLASRISQPLIS. The V call is TRBV7-9, the J call TRBJ1-2. The CDR3 is 15 residues long, counting both termini. The V gene's germline CDR1 is SEHNR and CDR2 FQNEAQ (reference sequence).